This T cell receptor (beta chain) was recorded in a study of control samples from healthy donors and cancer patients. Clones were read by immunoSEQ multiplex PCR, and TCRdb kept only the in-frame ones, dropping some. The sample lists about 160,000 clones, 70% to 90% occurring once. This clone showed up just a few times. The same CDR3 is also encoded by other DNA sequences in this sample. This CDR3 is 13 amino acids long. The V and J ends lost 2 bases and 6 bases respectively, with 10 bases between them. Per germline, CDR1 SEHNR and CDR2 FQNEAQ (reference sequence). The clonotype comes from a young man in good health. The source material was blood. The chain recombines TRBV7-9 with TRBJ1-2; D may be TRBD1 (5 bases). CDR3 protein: CASSLSTGDGYTF. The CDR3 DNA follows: TGTGCCAGCAGCTTAAGCACAGGTGATGGCTACACCTTC.